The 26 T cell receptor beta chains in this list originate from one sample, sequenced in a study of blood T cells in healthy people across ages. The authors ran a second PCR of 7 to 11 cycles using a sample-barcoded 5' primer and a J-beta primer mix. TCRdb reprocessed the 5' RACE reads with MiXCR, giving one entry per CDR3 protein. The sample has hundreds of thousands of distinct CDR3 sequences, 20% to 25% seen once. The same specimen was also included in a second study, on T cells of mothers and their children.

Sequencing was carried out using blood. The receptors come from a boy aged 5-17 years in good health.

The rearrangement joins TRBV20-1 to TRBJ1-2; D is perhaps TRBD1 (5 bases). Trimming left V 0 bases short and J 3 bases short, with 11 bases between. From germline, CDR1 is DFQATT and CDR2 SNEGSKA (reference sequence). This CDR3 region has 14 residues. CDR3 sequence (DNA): TGCAGTGCTAGAGAGCTAGGCAGGGACTATGGCTACACCTTC. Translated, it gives CSARELGRDYGYTF.

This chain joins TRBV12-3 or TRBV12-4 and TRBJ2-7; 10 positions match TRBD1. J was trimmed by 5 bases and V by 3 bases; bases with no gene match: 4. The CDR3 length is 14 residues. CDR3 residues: CASSFGQGVNEQYF. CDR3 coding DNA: TGTGCCAGCAGTTTCGGACAGGGGGTTAACGAGCAGTACTTC.

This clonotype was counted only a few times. In DNA form, the CDR3 reads TGTGCCAGCAGTCCTCCGGGACCCACCTACGAGCAGTACTTC. Its protein is CASSPPGPTYEQYF. The chain is built from TRBV28 and TRBJ2-5, with D possibly called TRBD1 or TRBD2 (5 bases each). TRBJ2-7 matches the DNA end more closely, so the J call is doubtful. The CDR3 spans 14 residues. Germline CDR1 MDHEN, CDR2 SYDVKM.

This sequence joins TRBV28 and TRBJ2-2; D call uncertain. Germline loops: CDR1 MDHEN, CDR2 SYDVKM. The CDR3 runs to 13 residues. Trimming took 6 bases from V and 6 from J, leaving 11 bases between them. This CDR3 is CASSYRLSGELFF. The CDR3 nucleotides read TGTGCCAGCAGCTATCGACTGTCCGGGGAGCTGTTTTTT.

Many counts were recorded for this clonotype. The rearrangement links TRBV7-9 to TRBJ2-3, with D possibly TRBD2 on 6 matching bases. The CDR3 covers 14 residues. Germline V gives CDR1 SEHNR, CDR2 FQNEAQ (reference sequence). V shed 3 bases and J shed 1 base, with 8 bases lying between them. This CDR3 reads CASSLGTGTDTQYF. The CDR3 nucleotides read TGTGCCAGCAGCTTGGGGACTGGCACAGATACGCAGTATTTT.

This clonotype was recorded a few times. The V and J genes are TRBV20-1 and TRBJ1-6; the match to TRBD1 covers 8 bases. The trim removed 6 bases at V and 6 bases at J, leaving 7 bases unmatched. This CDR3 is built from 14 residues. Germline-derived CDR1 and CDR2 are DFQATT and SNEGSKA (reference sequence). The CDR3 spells CSASGGAGNSPLHF. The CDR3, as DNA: TGCAGTGCCTCAGGGGGCGCGGGTAATTCACCCCTCCACTTT.

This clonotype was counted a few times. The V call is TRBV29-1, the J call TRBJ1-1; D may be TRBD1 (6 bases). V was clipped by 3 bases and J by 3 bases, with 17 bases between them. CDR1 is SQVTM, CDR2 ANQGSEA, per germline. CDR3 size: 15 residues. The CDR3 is CSVEVTGAGYTEAFF. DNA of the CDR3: TGCAGCGTTGAGGTTACGGGGGCTGGGTACACTGAAGCTTTCTTT.

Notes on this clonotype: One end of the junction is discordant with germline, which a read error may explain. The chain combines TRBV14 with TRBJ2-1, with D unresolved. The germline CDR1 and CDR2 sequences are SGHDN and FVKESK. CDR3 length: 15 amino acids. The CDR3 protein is CAGSQSTRSVNEQFF. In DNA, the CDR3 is TGTGCCGGCAGCCAATCGACCCGATCAGTCAATGAGCAGTTCTTC.

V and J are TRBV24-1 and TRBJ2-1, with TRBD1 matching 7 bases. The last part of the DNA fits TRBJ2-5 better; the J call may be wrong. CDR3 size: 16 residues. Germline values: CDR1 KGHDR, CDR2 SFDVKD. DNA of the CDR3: TGTGCCACCAGTGATTTTTTACAGGGGTCCCAAGAGACCCAGTACTTC. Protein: CATSDFLQGSQETQYF.

CDR3 nucleotides: TGTGCCAGCAGCTTATGGGGTCCCAAAAACATTCAGTACTTC. It specifies CASSLWGPKNIQYF. This chain connects TRBV13 to TRBJ2-4, with D uncertain. The CDR3 is 14 residues long. Deletions cut 2 bases from V and 2 bases from J, with 7 bases between. Germline V gene sequence: CDR1 PRHDT, CDR2 FYEKMQ (reference sequence).

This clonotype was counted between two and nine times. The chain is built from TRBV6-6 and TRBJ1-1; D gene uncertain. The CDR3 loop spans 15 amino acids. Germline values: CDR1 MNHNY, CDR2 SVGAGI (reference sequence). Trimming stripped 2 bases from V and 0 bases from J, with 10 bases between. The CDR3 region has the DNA TGTGCCAGCAGTTACGCTGAAATACTGAACACTGAAGCTTTCTTT. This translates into CASSYAEILNTEAFF.

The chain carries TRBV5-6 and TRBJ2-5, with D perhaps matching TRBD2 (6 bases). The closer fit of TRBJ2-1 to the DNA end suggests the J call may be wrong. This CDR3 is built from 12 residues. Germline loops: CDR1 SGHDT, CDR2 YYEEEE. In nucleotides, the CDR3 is TGTGCCAGCAGCTTGGGCACTAGCCGACAGTTCTTC. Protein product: CASSLGTSRQFF.

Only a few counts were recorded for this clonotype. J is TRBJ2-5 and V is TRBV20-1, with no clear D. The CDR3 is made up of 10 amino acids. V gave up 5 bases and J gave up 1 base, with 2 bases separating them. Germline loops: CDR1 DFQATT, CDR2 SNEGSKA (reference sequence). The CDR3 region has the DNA TGCAGTGCTCTCCAAGAGACCCAGTACTTC. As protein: CSALQETQYF.

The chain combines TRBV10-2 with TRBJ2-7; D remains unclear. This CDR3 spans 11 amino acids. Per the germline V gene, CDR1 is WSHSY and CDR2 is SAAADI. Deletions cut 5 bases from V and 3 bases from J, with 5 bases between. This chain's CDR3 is CASSNFYEQYF. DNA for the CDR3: TGCGCCAGCAGTAATTTCTACGAGCAGTACTTC.

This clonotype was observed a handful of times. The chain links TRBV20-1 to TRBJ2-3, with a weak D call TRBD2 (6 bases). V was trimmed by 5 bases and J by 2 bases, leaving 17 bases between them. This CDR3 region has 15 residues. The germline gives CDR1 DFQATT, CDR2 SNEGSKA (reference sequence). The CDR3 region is CSALFVGGITDTQYF. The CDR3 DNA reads TGCAGTGCTTTGTTCGTCGGGGGAATCACAGATACGCAGTATTTT.

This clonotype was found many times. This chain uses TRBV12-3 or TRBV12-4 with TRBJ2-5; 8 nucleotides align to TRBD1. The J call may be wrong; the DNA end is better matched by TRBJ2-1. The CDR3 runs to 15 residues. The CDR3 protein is CASSLRQGARNEQFF. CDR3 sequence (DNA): TGTGCCAGCAGTTTAAGGCAGGGGGCGCGAAATGAGCAGTTCTTC.

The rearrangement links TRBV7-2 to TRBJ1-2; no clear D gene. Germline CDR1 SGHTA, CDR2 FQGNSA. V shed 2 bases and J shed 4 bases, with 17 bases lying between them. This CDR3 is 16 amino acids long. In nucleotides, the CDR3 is TGTGCCAGCAGCTTACCTGGTGGGGATCAAAGCTATGGCTACACCTTC. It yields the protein CASSLPGGDQSYGYTF.

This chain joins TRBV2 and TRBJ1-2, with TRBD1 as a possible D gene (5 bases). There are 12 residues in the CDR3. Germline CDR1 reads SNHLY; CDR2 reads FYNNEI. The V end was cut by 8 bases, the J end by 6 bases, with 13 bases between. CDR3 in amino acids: CASWGGADGYTF. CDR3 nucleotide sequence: TGTGCCAGCTGGGGAGGGGCCGATGGCTACACCTTC.

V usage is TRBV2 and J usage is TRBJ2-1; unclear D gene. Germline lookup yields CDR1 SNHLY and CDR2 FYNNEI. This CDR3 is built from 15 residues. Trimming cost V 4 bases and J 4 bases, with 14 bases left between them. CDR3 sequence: CASSAQGYVYNEQFF. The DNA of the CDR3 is TGTGCCAGCAGTGCTCAAGGATACGTATACAATGAGCAGTTCTTC.

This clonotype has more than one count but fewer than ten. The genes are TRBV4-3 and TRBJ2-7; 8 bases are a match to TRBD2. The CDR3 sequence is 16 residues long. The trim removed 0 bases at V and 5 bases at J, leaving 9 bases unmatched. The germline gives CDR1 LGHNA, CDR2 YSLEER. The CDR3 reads CASSQDPAGGSNEQYF. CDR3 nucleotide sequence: TGCGCCAGCAGCCAAGATCCCGCGGGAGGTTCTAACGAGCAGTACTTC.

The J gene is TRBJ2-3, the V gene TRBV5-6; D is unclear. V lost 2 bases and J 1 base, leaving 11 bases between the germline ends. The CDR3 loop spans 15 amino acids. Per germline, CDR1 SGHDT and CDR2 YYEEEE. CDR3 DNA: TGTGCCAGCAGCTTTGGAACCCCCCGCACAGATACGCAGTATTTT. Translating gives CASSFGTPRTDTQYF.

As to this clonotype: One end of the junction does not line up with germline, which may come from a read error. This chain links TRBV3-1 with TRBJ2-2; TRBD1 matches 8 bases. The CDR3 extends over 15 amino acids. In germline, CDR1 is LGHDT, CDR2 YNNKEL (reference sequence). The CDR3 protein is CASRKDRENTGELFF. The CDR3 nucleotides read TGTGCCAGCAGAAAGGACAGGGAGAACACCGGGGAGTTGTTTTTT.

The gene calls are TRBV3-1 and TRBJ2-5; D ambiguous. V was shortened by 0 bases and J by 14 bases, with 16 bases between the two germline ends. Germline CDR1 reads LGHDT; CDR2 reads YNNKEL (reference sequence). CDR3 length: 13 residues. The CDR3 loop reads CASSQDRSQTRYF. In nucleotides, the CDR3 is TGTGCCAGCAGCCAAGATAGGTCGCAGACCCGCTACTTC.

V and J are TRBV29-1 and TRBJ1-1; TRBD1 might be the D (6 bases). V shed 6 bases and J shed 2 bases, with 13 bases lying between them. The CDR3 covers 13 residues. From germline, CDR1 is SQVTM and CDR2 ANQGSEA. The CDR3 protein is CSVDGQTNTEAFF. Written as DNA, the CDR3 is TGCAGCGTAGACGGACAGACAAACACTGAAGCTTTCTTT.

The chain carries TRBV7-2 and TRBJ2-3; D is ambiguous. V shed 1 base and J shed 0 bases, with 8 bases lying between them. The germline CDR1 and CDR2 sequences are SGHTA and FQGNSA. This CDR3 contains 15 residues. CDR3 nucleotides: TGTGCCAGCAGCTTAGTTCCTACAAGCACAGATACGCAGTATTTT. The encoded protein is CASSLVPTSTDTQYF.

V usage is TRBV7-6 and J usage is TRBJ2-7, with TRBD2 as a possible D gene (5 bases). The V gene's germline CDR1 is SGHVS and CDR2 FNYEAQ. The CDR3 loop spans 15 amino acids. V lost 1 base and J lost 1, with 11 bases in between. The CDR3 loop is CASSLGEIASYEQYF. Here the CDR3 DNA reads TGTGCCAGCAGCTTAGGCGAGATAGCGTCCTACGAGCAGTACTTC.